This note documents a single T cell receptor (beta chain) sequence. The CDR3 totals 14 residues. The V gene's germline CDR1 is MNHNS and CDR2 SASEGT. With V trimmed by 6 bases and J by 4 bases, 7 bases remained unmatched. The sample is drawn from a study of response to subunit inactivated influenza vaccine. TCRdb re-called the RT-PCR reads through MiXCR, storing one row per CDR3 protein. The top ten hold 2.5% to 3.5% of the sample, which has approximately 500,000 distinct CDR3 sequences, approximately 20% seen once. These data also formed part of another study, on T cells expressing NK-cell markers. From that study: It was by 5'RACE template switching with UMIs that TCR beta cDNA was made. Sorted CD3+CD56+NKG2C+, CD3+CD56+NKG2C- and CD3+CD56-NKG2C+ T-cell subsets were beta-chain profiled. One of eight sequenced donors was HCMV-seronegative; the other seven were seropositive.

The chain uses TRBV6-1 and TRBJ2-7, with 9 bases aligning to TRBD1. This receptor was identified in a man aged 50-59 years who received an inactivated influenza vaccine. Source: CD4+ T cells sorted from PBMCs, taken 12 days after vaccination. CDR3: CASRTWDREYEQYF. As DNA, the CDR3 is TGTGCCAGCAGAACCTGGGACAGGGAGTACGAGCAGTACTTC.